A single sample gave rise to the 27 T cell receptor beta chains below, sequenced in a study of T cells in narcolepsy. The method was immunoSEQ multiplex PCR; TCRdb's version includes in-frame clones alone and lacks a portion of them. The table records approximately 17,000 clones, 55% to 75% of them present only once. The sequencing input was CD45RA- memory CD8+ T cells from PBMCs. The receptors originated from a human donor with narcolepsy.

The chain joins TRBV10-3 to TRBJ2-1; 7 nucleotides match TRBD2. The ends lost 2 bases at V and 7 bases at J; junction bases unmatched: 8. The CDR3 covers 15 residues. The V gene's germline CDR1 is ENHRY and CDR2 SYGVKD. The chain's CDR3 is CAISEGGEGMNEQFF. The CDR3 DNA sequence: TGTGCCATCAGTGAGGGGGGGGAGGGCATGAATGAGCAGTTCTTC.

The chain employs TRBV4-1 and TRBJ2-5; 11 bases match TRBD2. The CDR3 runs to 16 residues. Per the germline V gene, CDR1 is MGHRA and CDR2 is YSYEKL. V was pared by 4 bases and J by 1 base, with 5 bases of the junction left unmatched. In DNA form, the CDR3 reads TGCGCCAGCAGCCCCGGTAGCGGGGGGGTCCAAGAGACCCAGTACTTC. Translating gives CASSPGSGGVQETQYF.

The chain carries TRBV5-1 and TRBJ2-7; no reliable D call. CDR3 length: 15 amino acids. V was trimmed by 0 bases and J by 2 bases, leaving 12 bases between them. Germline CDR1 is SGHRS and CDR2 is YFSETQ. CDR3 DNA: TGCGCCAGCAGCTTGGCGGTGGGTACCACCTACGAGCAGTACTTC. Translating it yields CASSLAVGTTYEQYF.

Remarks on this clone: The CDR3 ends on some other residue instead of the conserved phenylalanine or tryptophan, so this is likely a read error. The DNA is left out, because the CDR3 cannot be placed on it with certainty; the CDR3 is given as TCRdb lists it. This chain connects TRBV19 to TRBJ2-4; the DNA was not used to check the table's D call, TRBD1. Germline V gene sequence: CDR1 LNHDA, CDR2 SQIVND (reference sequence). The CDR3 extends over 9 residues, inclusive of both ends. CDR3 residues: CASSIRATG.

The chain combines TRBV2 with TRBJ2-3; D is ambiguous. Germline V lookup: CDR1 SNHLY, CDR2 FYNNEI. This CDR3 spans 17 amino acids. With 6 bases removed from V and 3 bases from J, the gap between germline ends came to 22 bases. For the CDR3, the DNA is TGTGCCAGCAGGAGGTCTGAGTATTCGCCGACGACAGATACGCAGTATTTT. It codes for CASRRSEYSPTTDTQYF.

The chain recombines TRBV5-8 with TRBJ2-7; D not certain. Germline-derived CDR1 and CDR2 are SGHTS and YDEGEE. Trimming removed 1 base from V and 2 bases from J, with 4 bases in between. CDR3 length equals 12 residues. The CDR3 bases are TGTGCCAGCAGCTTGTGGACCTACGAGCAGTACTTC. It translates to CASSLWTYEQYF.

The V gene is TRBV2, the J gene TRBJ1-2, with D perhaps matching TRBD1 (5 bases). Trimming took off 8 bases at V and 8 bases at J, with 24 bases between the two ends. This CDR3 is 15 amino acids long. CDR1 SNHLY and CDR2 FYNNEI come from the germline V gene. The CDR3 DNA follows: TGTGCCAGCTTATTGCAGGGTCTCCCCTCGGGAGGCTACACCTTC. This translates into CASLLQGLPSGGYTF.

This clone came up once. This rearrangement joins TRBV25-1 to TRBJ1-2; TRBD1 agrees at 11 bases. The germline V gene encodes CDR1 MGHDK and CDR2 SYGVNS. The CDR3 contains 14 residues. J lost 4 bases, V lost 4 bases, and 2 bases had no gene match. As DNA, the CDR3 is TGTGCCAGCAGTGCCGGGACAGGGGGCTATGGCTACACCTTC. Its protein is CASSAGTGGYGYTF.

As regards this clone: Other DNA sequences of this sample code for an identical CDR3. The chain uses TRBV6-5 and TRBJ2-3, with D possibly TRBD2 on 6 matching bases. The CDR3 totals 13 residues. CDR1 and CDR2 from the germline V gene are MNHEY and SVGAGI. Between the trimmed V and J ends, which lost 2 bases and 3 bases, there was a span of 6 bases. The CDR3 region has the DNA TGTGCCAGCAGTTACGGAGGGACAGATACGCAGTATTTT. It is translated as CASSYGGTDTQYF.

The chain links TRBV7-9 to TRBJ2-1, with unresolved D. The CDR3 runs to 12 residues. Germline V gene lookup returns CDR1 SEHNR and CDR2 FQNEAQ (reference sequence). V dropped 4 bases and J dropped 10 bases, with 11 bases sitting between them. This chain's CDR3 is CASSSAATEQFF. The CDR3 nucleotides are TGTGCCAGCAGCTCGGCTGCGACAGAGCAGTTCTTC. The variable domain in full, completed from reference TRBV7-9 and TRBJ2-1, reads DTGVSQNPRHKITKRGQNVTFRCDPISEHNRLYWYRQTLGQGPEFLTYFQNEAQLEKSRLLSDRFSAERPKGSFSTLEIQRTEQGDSAMYLCASSSAATEQFFGPGTRLTVL.

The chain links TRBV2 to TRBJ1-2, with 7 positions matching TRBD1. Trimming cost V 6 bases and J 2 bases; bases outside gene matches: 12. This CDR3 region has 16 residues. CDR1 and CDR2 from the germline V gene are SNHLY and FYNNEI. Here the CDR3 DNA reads TGTGCCAGCAGCATGTTGGTAGGACAGGAAAACTATGGCTACACCTTC. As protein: CASSMLVGQENYGYTF. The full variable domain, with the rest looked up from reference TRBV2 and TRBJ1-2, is EPEVTQTPSHQVTQMGQEVILRCVPISNHLYFYWYRQILGQKVEFLVSFYNNEISEKSEIFDDQFSVERPDGSNFTLKIRSTKLEDSAMYFCASSMLVGQENYGYTFGSGTRLTVV.

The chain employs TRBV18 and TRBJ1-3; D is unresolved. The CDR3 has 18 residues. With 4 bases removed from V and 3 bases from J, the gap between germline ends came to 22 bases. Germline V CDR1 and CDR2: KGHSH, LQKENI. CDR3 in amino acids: CASSRLTRPDTHGNTIYF. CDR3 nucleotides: TGTGCCAGCTCACGTCTTACCCGGCCAGATACGCATGGAAACACCATATATTTT.

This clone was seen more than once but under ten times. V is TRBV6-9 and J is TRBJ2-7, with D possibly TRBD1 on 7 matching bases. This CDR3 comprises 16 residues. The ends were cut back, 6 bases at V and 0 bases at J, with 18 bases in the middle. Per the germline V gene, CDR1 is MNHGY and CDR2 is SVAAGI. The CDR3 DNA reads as TGTGCCAGCAGAAGGGGAGGCAGGGGGTTCTCCTACGAGCAGTACTTC. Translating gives CASRRGGRGFSYEQYF.

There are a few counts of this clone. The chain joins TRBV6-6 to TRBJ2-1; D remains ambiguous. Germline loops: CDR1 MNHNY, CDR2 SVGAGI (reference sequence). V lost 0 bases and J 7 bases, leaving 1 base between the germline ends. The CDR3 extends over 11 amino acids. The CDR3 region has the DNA TGTGCCAGCAGTTACTCGAATGAGCAGTTCTTC. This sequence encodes CASSYSNEQFF.

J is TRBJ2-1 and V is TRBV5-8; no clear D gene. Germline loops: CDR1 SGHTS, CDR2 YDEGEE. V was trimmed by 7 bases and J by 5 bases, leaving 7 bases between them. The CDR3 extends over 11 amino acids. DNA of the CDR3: TGTGCCAGCGGAATACACAATGAGCAGTTCTTC. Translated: CASGIHNEQFF.

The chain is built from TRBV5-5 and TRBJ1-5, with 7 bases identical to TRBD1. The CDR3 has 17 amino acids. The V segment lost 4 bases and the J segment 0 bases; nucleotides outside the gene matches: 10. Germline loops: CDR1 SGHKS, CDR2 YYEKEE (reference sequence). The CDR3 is CASSPFGTAYSNQPQHF. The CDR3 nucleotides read TGTGCCAGCAGCCCCTTCGGGACAGCTTATAGCAATCAGCCCCAGCATTTT.

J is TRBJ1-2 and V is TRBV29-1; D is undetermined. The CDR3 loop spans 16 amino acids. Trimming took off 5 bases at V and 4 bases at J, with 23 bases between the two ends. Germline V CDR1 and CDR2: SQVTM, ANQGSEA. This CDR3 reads CSVYGVQAPSTYGYTF. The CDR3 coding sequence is TGCAGCGTTTATGGCGTCCAGGCCCCGTCGACCTATGGCTACACCTTC.

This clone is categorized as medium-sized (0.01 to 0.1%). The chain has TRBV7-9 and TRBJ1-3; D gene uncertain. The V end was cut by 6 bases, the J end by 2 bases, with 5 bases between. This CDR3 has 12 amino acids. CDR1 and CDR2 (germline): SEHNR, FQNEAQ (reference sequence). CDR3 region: CASSKAGNTIYF. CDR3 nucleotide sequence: TGTGCCAGCAGTAAGGCTGGAAACACCATATATTTT. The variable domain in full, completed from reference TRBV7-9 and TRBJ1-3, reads DTGVSQNPRHKITKRGQNVTFRCDPISEHNRLYWYRQTLGQGPEFLTYFQNEAQLEKSRLLSDRFSAERPKGSFSTLEIQRTEQGDSAMYLCASSKAGNTIYFGEGSWLTVV.

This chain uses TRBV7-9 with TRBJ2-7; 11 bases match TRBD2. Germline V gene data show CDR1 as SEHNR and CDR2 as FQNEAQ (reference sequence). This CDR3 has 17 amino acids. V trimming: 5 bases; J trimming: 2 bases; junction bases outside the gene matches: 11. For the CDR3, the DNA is TGTGCCAGCAGCCCGGGACTAGCGGTGAACGCCGCCTACGAGCAGTACTTC. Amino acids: CASSPGLAVNAAYEQYF.

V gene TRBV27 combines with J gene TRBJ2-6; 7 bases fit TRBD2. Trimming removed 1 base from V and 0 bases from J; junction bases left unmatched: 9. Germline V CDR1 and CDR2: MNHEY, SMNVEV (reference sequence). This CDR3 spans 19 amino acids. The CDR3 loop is CASSLYWGGTLSGANVLTF. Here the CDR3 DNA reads TGTGCCAGCAGTTTATATTGGGGGGGGACCCTCTCTGGGGCCAACGTCCTGACTTTC.

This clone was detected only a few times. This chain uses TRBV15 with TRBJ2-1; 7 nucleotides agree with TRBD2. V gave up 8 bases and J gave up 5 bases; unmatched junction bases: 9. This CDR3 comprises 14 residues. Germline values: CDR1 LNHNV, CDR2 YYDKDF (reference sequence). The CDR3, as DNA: TGTGCCACCCAACCGGGGCGGGGGAACAATGAGCAGTTCTTC. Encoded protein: CATQPGRGNNEQFF.

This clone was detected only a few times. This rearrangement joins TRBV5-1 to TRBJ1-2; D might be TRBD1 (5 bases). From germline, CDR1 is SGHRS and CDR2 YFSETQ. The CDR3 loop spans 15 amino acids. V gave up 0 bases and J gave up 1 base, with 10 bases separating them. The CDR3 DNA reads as TGCGCCAGCAGCTTGGGCAGGGTAGGTAACTATGGCTACACCTTC. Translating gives CASSLGRVGNYGYTF. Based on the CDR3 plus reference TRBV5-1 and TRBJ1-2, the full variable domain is KAGVTQTPRYLIKTRGQQVTLSCSPISGHRSVSWYQQTPGQGLQFLFEYFSETQRNKGNFPGRFSGRQFSNSRSEMNVSTLELGDSALYLCASSLGRVGNYGYTFGSGTRLTVV.

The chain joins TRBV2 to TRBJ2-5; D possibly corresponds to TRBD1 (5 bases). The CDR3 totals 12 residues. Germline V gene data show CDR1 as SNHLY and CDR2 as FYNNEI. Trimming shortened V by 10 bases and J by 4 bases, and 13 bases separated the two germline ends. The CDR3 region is CATRDYGETQYF. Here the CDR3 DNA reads TGTGCCACCAGGGATTACGGAGAGACCCAGTACTTC.

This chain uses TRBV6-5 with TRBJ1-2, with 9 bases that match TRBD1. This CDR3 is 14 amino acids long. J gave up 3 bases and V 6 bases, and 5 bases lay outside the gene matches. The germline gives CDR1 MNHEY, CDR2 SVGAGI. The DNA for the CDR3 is TGTGCCAGCAGCCCGGGACAGGGTGACTATGGCTACACCTTC. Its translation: CASSPGQGDYGYTF.

CDR3 nucleotide sequence: TGTGCCAGCAGTTTCGGACAGGGAGGGTACGAGCAGTACTTC. Translation gives CASSFGQGGYEQYF. The chain recombines TRBV6-5 with TRBJ2-5; D is possibly TRBD1 (8 bases). The J call may be wrong; the DNA end is better matched by TRBJ2-7. In germline, CDR1 is MNHEY, CDR2 SVGAGI. This CDR3 has 14 amino acids.

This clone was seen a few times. The CDR3 region has the DNA TGTGCCAGCAGCGTAGGGGGTTCGGGAGGAGAGACCCAGTACTTC. Translation: CASSVGGSGGETQYF. The rearrangement joins TRBV6-5 to TRBJ2-5; tentatively, D is TRBD2 (7 bases). This CDR3 is 15 amino acids long. V lost 6 bases, J lost 4 bases, and 18 bases lay in between. Germline V gene lookup returns CDR1 MNHEY and CDR2 SVGAGI.

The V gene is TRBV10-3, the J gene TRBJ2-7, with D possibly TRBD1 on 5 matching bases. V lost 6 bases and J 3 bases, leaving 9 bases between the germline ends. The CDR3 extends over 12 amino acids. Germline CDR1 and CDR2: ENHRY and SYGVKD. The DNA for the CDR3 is TGTGCCATCAGGGAAGGGGTCTACGAGCAGTACTTC. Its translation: CAIREGVYEQYF.